This T cell receptor (beta chain) appears in the sequencing data of a study of blood T cells in healthy people across ages. Per the germline V gene, CDR1 is MNHEY and CDR2 is SVGEGT. The CDR3 consists of 14 residues. V lost 6 bases, J lost 6 bases, and 6 bases stayed unmatched. A second PCR, run for about 6 to 11 cycles, used a sample-barcoded 5' primer plus a J-beta primer mix. TCRdb passed the 5' RACE reads through MiXCR, listing each CDR3 protein once. The sample yields about 690,000 distinct CDR3 sequences, 35% to 50% seen once. The gene calls are TRBV6-2 or TRBV6-3 and TRBJ2-3; 10 bases map to TRBD2. The sample taken for sequencing was blood. The receptor comes from a man at least 80 years old in good health. This CDR3 reads CASSPSGSADTQYF. CDR3 DNA: TGTGCCAGCAGCCCTAGCGGGAGCGCGGATACGCAGTATTTT.